A selection of T cell receptor beta chains follows, all from one sample in a study of shared clonotypes between healthy human individuals. Assay: immunoSEQ multiplex PCR; the TCRdb copy retains only in-frame clones and omits some. The profile shows around 83,000 clones, under 65% of them singletons. Source material: memory CD8+ T cells sorted from blood. The receptor set was obtained from a man aged 25 to 45 in good health. The conserved cysteine and the conserved F or W are not part of the CDR3 here. A row's size may be missing; if present it is once, few, many or a size class.

CDR3 | J | V | size | length
ASSYDRSSQPQH | TRBJ1-5 | TRBV28 | . | 12
SVGNYRGSYEQY | TRBJ2-7 | TRBV29-1 | . | 12
SVPSPGKGYEQY | TRBJ2-7 | TRBV29-1 | . | 12
ASSAGTGSYEQY | TRBJ2-7 | TRBV4-3 | . | 12
ASSLGTGVAGELF | TRBJ2-2 | TRBV5-1 | . | 13
ASSLGVSNTEAF | TRBJ1-1 | TRBV5-1 | once | 12
ASSFMSYEQY | TRBJ2-7 | TRBV28 | . | 10
ASSLGVETQY | TRBJ2-5 | TRBV7-6 | . | 10
ASSYPRQGQFTDTQY | TRBJ2-3 | TRBV7-9 | . | 15
ASSWSLAGVYNEQF | TRBJ2-1 | TRBV5-1 | once | 14
ASSPIWTMGPYGYT | TRBJ1-2 | TRBV27 | few | 14
ATSRFTSGSETQY | TRBJ2-5 | TRBV15 | many | 13
SVRTGLSYEQY | TRBJ2-7 | TRBV29-1 | many | 11
AISERGGNHNEQF | TRBJ2-1 | TRBV10-3 | . | 13
ASIAGQGFYGYT | TRBJ1-2 | TRBV28 | . | 12
ASSLMSPIYGYT | TRBJ1-2 | TRBV28 | few | 12
ASSYMPEGNQPQH | TRBJ1-5 | TRBV6-6 | . | 13
ASSLPGSDRHEQF | TRBJ2-1 | TRBV6-5 | . | 13
ASSQLPSGRYEQY | TRBJ2-7 | TRBV2 | many | 13
ASSLQRRYNEQF | TRBJ2-1 | TRBV13 | . | 12
ASSQVDLGFSSYNEQF | TRBJ2-1 | TRBV4-1 | . | 16
ASSQEPVAGANVLT | TRBJ2-6 | TRBV4-1 | few | 14
ASSQDTEGPEAF | TRBJ1-1 | TRBV4-3 | . | 12
ASSPPIGLAIHTDTQY | TRBJ2-3 | TRBV18 | . | 16
ASSQDLPSGYTDTQY | TRBJ2-3 | TRBV4-3 | . | 15
SVGTGGEKLF | TRBJ1-4 | TRBV29-1 | . | 10
ASSSTGEAF | TRBJ1-1 | TRBV5-8 | . | 9
ASSYENTEAF | TRBJ1-1 | TRBV7-9 | medium-sized | 10
ASSSEPSGETQY | TRBJ2-5 | TRBV4-1 | . | 12
ASSWGQDNEQF | TRBJ2-1 | TRBV2 | . | 11
ASSLGQDSSYEQY | TRBJ2-7 | TRBV11-2 | . | 13
ASSAGTGGHEQY | TRBJ2-7 | TRBV9 | . | 12
ASSLGADPYEQY | TRBJ2-7 | TRBV28 | many | 12
ASSGGSVHGYT | TRBJ1-2 | TRBV6-5 | . | 11
ASSLGSGRLNEQF | TRBJ2-1 | TRBV7-9 | many | 13
ASSSPEGGRTGELF | TRBJ2-2 | TRBV7-9 | . | 14
ASSPTGYSGYT | TRBJ1-2 | TRBV27 | . | 11
ASSLLTGVNYEQY | TRBJ2-7 | TRBV7-2 | . | 13
ASSSYRYEQY | TRBJ2-7 | TRBV6-6 | . | 10
ASTGGSYEQY | TRBJ2-7 | TRBV2 | . | 10
ASSFSGNTEAF | TRBJ1-1 | TRBV7-9 | once | 11
SVEDRKGLAGATGELF | TRBJ2-2 | TRBV29-1 | . | 16
ASSVYMTQITQETQY | TRBJ2-5 | TRBV5-5 | . | 15
AWSRDSGNNQPQH | TRBJ1-5 | TRBV30 | . | 13
ASSEAQENQPQH | TRBJ1-5 | TRBV6-1 | . | 12
ASSEGISNQPQH | TRBJ1-5 | TRBV6-4 | many | 12